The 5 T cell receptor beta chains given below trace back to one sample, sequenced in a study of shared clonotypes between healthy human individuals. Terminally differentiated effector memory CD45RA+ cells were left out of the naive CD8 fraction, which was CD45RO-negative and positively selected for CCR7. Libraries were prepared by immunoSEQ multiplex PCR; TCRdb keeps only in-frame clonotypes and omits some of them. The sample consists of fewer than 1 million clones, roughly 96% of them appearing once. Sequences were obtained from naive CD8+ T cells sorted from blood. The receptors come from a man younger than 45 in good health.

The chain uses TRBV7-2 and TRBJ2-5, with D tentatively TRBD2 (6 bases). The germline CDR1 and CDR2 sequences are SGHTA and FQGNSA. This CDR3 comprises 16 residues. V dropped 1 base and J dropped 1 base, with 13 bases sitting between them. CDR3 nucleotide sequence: TGTGCCAGCAGCTTAGGCGTCGGTAGCGGCCAAGAGACCCAGTACTTC. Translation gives CASSLGVGSGQETQYF.

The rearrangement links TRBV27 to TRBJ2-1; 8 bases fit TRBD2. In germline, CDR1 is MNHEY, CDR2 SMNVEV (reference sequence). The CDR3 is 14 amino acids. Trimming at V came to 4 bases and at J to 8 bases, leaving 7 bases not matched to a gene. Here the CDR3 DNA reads TGTGCCAGCAGTTCGAGCGGGAGACGGGATGAGCAGTTCTTC. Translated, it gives CASSSSGRRDEQFF.

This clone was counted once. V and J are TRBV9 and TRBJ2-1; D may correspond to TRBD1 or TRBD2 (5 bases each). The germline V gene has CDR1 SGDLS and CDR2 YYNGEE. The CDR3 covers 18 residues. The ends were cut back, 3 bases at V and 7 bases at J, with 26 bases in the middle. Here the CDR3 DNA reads TGTGCCAGCAGCGAAGGTCGCCCAATTTTGGGGGTCTGGAATGAGCAGTTCTTC. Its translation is CASSEGRPILGVWNEQFF.

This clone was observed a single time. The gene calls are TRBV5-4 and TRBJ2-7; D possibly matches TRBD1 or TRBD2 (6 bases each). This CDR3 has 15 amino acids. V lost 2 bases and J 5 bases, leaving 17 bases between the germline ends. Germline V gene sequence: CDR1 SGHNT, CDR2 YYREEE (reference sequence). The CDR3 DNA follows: TGTGCCAGCAGCTTATCTCCCGGGGGCTTAGACGAGCAGTACTTC. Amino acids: CASSLSPGGLDEQYF.

CDR3 coding DNA: TGTGTAGGGTTGAGCTCTGGGGCCAACGTCCTGACTTTC. Translation gives CVGLSSGANVLTF. The chain couples TRBV7-9 to TRBJ2-6; D not certain. This CDR3 comprises 13 residues. Germline V CDR1 and CDR2: SEHNR, FQNEAQ (reference sequence).